One sample yielded the 27 T cell receptor beta chains listed below, sequenced in a study of T cell responses to AZD1222 COVID-19 vaccine. Clones were sequenced by immunoSEQ multiplex PCR, and TCRdb holds only the in-frame ones, with some missing. The sample holds more than 95,000 clones, approximately 88% seen once. Sequenced here: peripheral blood, sampled on day 0 of AZD1222 vaccination. The receptor source for this set is an adult in good health.

The chain couples TRBV11-2 to TRBJ2-6; 10 bases match TRBD1. The CDR3 sequence is 18 residues long. Trimming removed 5 bases from V and 0 bases from J; junction bases left unmatched: 7. The germline gives CDR1 SGHAT, CDR2 FQNNGV. This chain's CDR3 is CASSLTGGANSGANVLTF. In nucleotides, the CDR3 is TGTGCCAGCAGCCTGACAGGGGGCGCCAACTCTGGGGCCAACGTCCTGACTTTC.

CDR3: CASSQPGGTNEKLFF. CDR3 coding DNA: TGTGCCAGCAGCCAACCAGGGGGCACTAATGAAAAACTGTTTTTT. The chain carries TRBV7-9 and TRBJ1-4; 8 bases fit TRBD1. J was trimmed by 2 bases and V by 5 bases; bases with no gene match: 4. This CDR3 has 15 residues. The germline gives CDR1 SEHNR, CDR2 FQNEAQ (reference sequence).

The chain couples TRBV9 to TRBJ1-1, with no clear D. Germline CDR1 reads SGDLS; CDR2 reads YYNGEE. The CDR3 has 15 residues. Trimming removed 8 bases at V and 4 bases at J, with 21 bases between. The CDR3 DNA sequence: TGTGCCAGTACCTCGGGCGGGCCTTGGGCCACTGAAGCTTTCTTT. It encodes CASTSGGPWATEAFF. The full variable domain, in which reference TRBV9 and TRBJ1-1 provide the parts outside the CDR3, is DSGVTQTPKHLITATGQRVTLRCSPRSGDLSVYWYQQSLDQGLQFLIQYYNGEERAKGNILERFSAQQFPDLHSELNLSSLELGDSALYFCASTSGGPWATEAFFGQGTRLTVV.

The chain has TRBV29-1 and TRBJ1-4; D gene uncertain. The CDR3 consists of 13 residues. Germline loops: CDR1 SQVTM, CDR2 ANQGSEA. Trimming took off 1 base at V and 6 bases at J, with 9 bases between the two ends. The CDR3, as DNA: TGCAGCGTTGAAGGGGCAGCTGATGAAAAACTGTTTTTT. It yields the protein CSVEGAADEKLFF.

On this clone itself: At one end, the junction sequence differs from germline, possibly due to a read error. V and J are TRBV27 and TRBJ2-7, with a possible D match to TRBD2 (5 bases). The CDR3 totals 13 residues. Germline-derived CDR1 and CDR2 are MNHEY and SMNVEV (reference sequence). CDR3 sequence (DNA): TGTGCCAGCGGCCATAAGCCTGAGCGGCGAATTTTCTTC. Its protein product is CASGHKPERRIFF.

The V call is TRBV19, the J call TRBJ2-5; 8 bases agree with TRBD1. The CDR3 runs 14 residues. Germline CDR1 reads LNHDA; CDR2 reads SQIVND (reference sequence). V lost 6 bases and J lost 2; bases outside the gene matches: 5. The CDR3 protein is CASSTQGGQETQYF. The DNA for the CDR3 is TGTGCCAGTAGCACACAGGGGGGTCAAGAGACCCAGTACTTC.

V and J are TRBV10-3 and TRBJ2-3; D may be TRBD1 (5 bases). The CDR3 totals 14 residues. CDR1 and CDR2 (germline): ENHRY, SYGVKD. V lost 0 bases and J lost 6, with 10 bases in between. Written as DNA, the CDR3 is TGTGCCATCAGTGAGTCGCAGACAGAGGATACGCAGTATTTT. Translation: CAISESQTEDTQYF.

This clone is a singleton in its sample. This chain joins TRBV5-4 and TRBJ2-7, with a weak D call TRBD1 (6 bases). Trimming stripped 1 base from V and 5 bases from J, with 10 bases between. This CDR3 has 13 residues. Per the germline V gene, CDR1 is SGHNT and CDR2 is YYREEE (reference sequence). The DNA for the CDR3 is TGTGCCAGCAGCTTGAAGGGGGTCGACGAGCAGTACTTC. Encoded protein: CASSLKGVDEQYF.

The sample holds a few counts of this clone. The chain carries TRBV12-3 or TRBV12-4 and TRBJ1-1; D gene ambiguous. The CDR3 covers 11 residues. With 1 base removed from V and 9 bases from J, the gap between germline ends came to 6 bases. The CDR3 region is CASSLGNQAFF. CDR3 DNA sequence: TGTGCCAGCAGTTTAGGTAACCAAGCTTTCTTT.

The chain carries TRBV6-6 and TRBJ2-1, with 10 positions matching TRBD1. Unmatched junction bases numbered 6, after V lost 3 bases and J lost 7 bases. The length of the CDR3 is 15 residues. CDR1 MNHNY and CDR2 SVGAGI come from the germline V gene (reference sequence). CDR3 nucleotide sequence: TGTGCCAGCAGTTATTCGGGACAGGGGACAAATGAGCAGTTCTTC. It encodes CASSYSGQGTNEQFF.

The V gene is TRBV2, the J gene TRBJ1-5, with a weak D call TRBD1 (6 bases). The germline gives CDR1 SNHLY, CDR2 FYNNEI. The CDR3 totals 14 residues. The V gene lost 2 bases and the J gene lost 6 bases, with 11 bases spanning the gap. CDR3 sequence reads: CASSELARGQPQHF. In nucleotides, the CDR3 is TGTGCCAGCAGTGAATTAGCCAGGGGTCAGCCCCAGCATTTT.

The rearrangement joins TRBV18 to TRBJ2-7; perhaps D is TRBD1 or TRBD2 (5 bases each). The CDR3 runs 13 residues. CDR1 and CDR2 from the germline V gene are KGHSH and LQKENI. With 7 bases removed from V and 2 bases from J, the gap between germline ends came to 12 bases. CDR3 sequence reads: CASWGPGTYEQYF. DNA of the CDR3: TGTGCCAGCTGGGGCCCCGGGACCTACGAGCAGTACTTC. The full variable domain, completed using reference TRBV18 and TRBJ2-7, is NAGVMQNPRHLVRRRGQEARLRCSPMKGHSHVYWYRQLPEEGLKFMVYLQKENIIDESGMPKERFSAEFPKEGPSILRIQQVVRGDSAAYFCASWGPGTYEQYFGPGTRLTVT.

The gene calls are TRBV2 and TRBJ1-2; 8 bases are shared with TRBD1. CDR1 SNHLY and CDR2 FYNNEI come from the germline V gene. V lost 6 bases and J lost 4; bases outside the gene matches: 7. This CDR3 comprises 14 residues. The CDR3 loop is CASRDRVYTYGYTF. The DNA for the CDR3 is TGTGCCAGCAGGGACAGGGTTTATACCTATGGCTACACCTTC.

The rearrangement joins TRBV2 to TRBJ1-6; D gene uncertain. Germline CDR1 and CDR2: SNHLY and FYNNEI. The V and J ends lost 3 bases and 5 bases respectively, with 8 bases between them. The CDR3 loop spans 14 amino acids. CDR3 DNA: TGTGCCAGCAGTGACCAGGTTCATAATTCACCCCTCCACTTT. It codes for CASSDQVHNSPLHF.

The V gene is TRBV5-1, the J gene TRBJ1-6; 9 bases agree with TRBD1. Germline loops: CDR1 SGHRS, CDR2 YFSETQ. V dropped 3 bases and J dropped 5; count of bases not matched to a gene: 0. The CDR3 sequence is 14 residues long. The CDR3 here is CASSWDRDNSPLHF. The CDR3 nucleotides read TGCGCCAGCAGCTGGGACAGGGATAATTCACCCCTCCACTTT.

The DNA of the CDR3 is TGTGCCAGCAGTGGAGACAGAACCTACGAGCAGTACTTC. Amino acid sequence: CASSGDRTYEQYF. This rearrangement joins TRBV25-1 to TRBJ2-7; D is possibly TRBD1 (5 bases). This CDR3 has 13 amino acids. Germline CDR1 reads MGHDK; CDR2 reads SYGVNS. V lost 4 bases, J lost 2 bases, and 9 bases lay in between.

V and J are TRBV7-2 and TRBJ1-2; 8 bases line up with TRBD1. Germline CDR1 is SGHTA and CDR2 is FQGNSA. Losses at the gene ends were 5 bases for V and 4 bases for J; bases not matched to a gene: 9. CDR3 length: 15 residues. CDR3 sequence (DNA): TGTGCCAGCAGCAGACCCGGACAGGGTAGCTATGGCTACACCTTC. Its protein product is CASSRPGQGSYGYTF. Looking up the rest from reference TRBV7-2 and TRBJ1-2 gives the full variable domain: GAGVSQSPSNKVTEKGKDVELRCDPISGHTALYWYRQSLGQGLEFLIYFQGNSAPDKSGLPSDRFSAERTGGSVSTLTIQRTQQEDSAVYLCASSRPGQGSYGYTFGSGTRLTVV.

This clone was seen a single time. The CDR3 loop reads CASSTYNEQFF. CDR3 in DNA: TGTGCCAGCAGTACCTACAATGAGCAGTTCTTC. V gene TRBV6-2 or TRBV6-3 combines with J gene TRBJ2-1, with unresolved D. Germline values: CDR1 MNHEY, CDR2 SVGEGT. CDR3 length equals 11 residues. The V end was cut by 5 bases, the J end by 2 bases, with 1 base between.

This rearrangement joins TRBV6-2 or TRBV6-3 to TRBJ1-2, with D uncertain. The V end was cut by 6 bases, the J end by 3 bases, with 23 bases between. Germline V gene data show CDR1 as MNHEY and CDR2 as SVGEGT. This CDR3 comprises 17 residues. This CDR3 reads CASSLDGGSRRYYGYTF. The CDR3 DNA reads as TGTGCCAGCAGCCTCGACGGAGGTTCTAGGCGATACTATGGCTACACCTTC.

The J gene is TRBJ2-7, the V gene TRBV28, with a possible D match to TRBD1 (6 bases). Trimming cost V 6 bases and J 2 bases, with 23 bases left between them. This CDR3 is 17 amino acids long. Per the germline V gene, CDR1 is MDHEN and CDR2 is SYDVKM. DNA for the CDR3: TGTGCCAGCAGGGGGGCTGACAGTATCTCTAGTACCTACGAGCAGTACTTC. Protein: CASRGADSISSTYEQYF.

This clone was recorded once. The rearrangement links TRBV5-1 to TRBJ1-3; possibly TRBD1 for D (6 bases). Trimming shortened V by 4 bases and J by 2 bases, and 19 bases separated the two germline ends. Per the germline V gene, CDR1 is SGHRS and CDR2 is YFSETQ. CDR3 length equals 17 residues. As DNA, the CDR3 is TGCGCCAGCAGCCGAGTCCCCAGGGGCAATACTGGAAACACCATATATTTT. It translates to CASSRVPRGNTGNTIYF.

V usage is TRBV5-1 and J usage is TRBJ2-1; 12 bases fit TRBD2. Germline V gene data show CDR1 as SGHRS and CDR2 as YFSETQ. V dropped 4 bases and J dropped 0; count of bases not matched to a gene: 5. The CDR3 covers 17 residues. CDR3: CASSPLAGGSSYNEQFF. The CDR3 DNA reads TGCGCCAGCAGCCCTCTAGCGGGAGGGAGCTCCTACAATGAGCAGTTCTTC.

This rearrangement joins TRBV19 to TRBJ1-2; 8 nucleotides match TRBD1. The CDR3 runs 15 residues. Germline CDR1 is LNHDA and CDR2 is SQIVND (reference sequence). Losses at the gene ends were 1 base for V and 4 bases for J; bases not matched to a gene: 5. Here the CDR3 reads CASSIAEDRVYGYTF. DNA for the CDR3: TGTGCCAGTAGTATAGCCGAGGACAGGGTCTATGGCTACACCTTC.

This clone was found once. The chain is built from TRBV30 and TRBJ2-2, with 10 nucleotides matching TRBD2. J gave up 3 bases and V 3 bases, and 4 bases lay outside the gene matches. Germline V lookup: CDR1 GTSNPN, CDR2 SVGIG (reference sequence). The CDR3 covers 15 residues. The chain's CDR3 is CAWREGTSDTGELFF. CDR3 bases: TGTGCCTGGAGGGAAGGGACTAGCGACACCGGGGAGCTGTTTTTT.

The rearrangement links TRBV19 to TRBJ2-3; D perhaps matches TRBD1 (6 bases). Deletions cut 4 bases from V and 5 bases from J, with 10 bases between. The V gene's germline CDR1 is LNHDA and CDR2 SQIVND (reference sequence). The CDR3 totals 13 residues. CDR3 nucleotide sequence: TGTGCCAGTAGTAGGACCAGGGGAGATACGCAGTATTTT. Amino acid sequence: CASSRTRGDTQYF.

V usage is TRBV2 and J usage is TRBJ1-4; no reliable D call. This CDR3 is 13 amino acids long. V was trimmed by 2 bases and J by 7 bases, leaving 8 bases between them. CDR1 and CDR2 (germline): SNHLY, FYNNEI. CDR3 sequence (DNA): TGTGCCAGCAGTGAACTGAAGGGTGAAAAACTGTTTTTT. It translates to CASSELKGEKLFF.

V usage is TRBV27 and J usage is TRBJ1-1; 8 nucleotides align to TRBD1. CDR1 is MNHEY, CDR2 SMNVEV, per germline (reference sequence). The ends lost 4 bases at V and 4 bases at J; junction bases unmatched: 8. This CDR3 region has 15 residues. In nucleotides, the CDR3 is TGTGCCAGCAGTTCCTCGGGACAGGAGGCCACTGAAGCTTTCTTT. This codes for CASSSSGQEATEAFF.